This T cell receptor (beta chain) was identified in a study of OX40 agonist ivuxolimab in advanced cancers. Study background: Of mixed ages from about 20 to 80 and averaging about 60 years, the group was more than 65% male.

The CDR3 is 12 residues long. Germline V gives CDR1 SGHRS, CDR2 YFSETQ. Trimming shortened V by 4 bases and J by 1 base, and 6 bases separated the two germline ends. General study findings and limits: Some patients who did not respond also had low normalized T-cell clonal expansion. At 0.1 to 3.0 mg/kg, CD4+ and CD8+ blood T cells expanded clonally by week 6.

Sequenced by immunoSEQ multiplex PCR; TCRdb stores in-frame clones only, minus some. The sample includes about 84,000 clones, 89% of them seen just once. Note on this clone: Its specificity is not known.

This receptor was taken from an adult with an advanced solid tumor such as melanoma, head and neck, liver or kidney cancer. V and J are TRBV5-1 and TRBJ2-7; D might be TRBD1 (5 bases). The input for sequencing was CD4+ or CD8+ T cells sorted from blood, taken in a trial of the OX40 agonist ivuxolimab. Here the CDR3 DNA reads TGCGCCAGCAGCCCAGGGTCCTACGAGCAGTACTTC. Encoded protein: CASSPGSYEQYF.